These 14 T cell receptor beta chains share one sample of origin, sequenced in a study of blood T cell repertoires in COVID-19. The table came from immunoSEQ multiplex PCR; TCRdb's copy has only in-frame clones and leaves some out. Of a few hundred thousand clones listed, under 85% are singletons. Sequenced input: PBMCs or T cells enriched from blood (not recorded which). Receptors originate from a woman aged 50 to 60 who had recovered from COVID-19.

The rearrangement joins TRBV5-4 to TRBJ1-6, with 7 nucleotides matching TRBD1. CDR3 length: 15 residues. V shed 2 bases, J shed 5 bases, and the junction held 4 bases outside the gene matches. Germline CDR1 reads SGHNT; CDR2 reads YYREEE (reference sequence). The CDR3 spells CASSFQDRNNSPLHF. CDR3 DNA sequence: TGTGCCAGCAGCTTTCAGGACAGGAATAATTCACCCCTCCACTTT.

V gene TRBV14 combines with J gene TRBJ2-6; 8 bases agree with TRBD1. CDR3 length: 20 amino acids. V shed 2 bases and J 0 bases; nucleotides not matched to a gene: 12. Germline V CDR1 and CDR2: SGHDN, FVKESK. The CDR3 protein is CASSQRVRGPGSSGANVLTF. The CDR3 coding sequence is TGTGCCAGCAGCCAACGGGTCAGGGGGCCGGGTAGCTCTGGGGCCAACGTCCTGACTTTC.

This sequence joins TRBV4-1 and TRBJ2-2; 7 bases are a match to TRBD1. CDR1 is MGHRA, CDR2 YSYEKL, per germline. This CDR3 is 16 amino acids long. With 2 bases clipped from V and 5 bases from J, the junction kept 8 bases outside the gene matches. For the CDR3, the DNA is TGCGCCAGCAGCCAATTTGACAGGGTCGGGACCGGGGAGCTGTTTTTT. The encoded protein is CASSQFDRVGTGELFF.

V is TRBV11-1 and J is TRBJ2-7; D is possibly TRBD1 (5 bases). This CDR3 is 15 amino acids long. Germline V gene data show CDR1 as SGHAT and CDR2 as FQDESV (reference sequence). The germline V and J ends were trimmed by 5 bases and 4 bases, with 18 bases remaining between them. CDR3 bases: TGTGCCAGCAGCCGTGGACACCAGTTAGGGTACGAGCAGTACTTC. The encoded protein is CASSRGHQLGYEQYF.

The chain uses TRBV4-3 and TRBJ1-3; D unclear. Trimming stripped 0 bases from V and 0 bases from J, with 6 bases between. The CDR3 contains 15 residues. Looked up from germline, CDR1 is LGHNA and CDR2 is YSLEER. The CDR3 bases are TGCGCCAGCAGCCAAGAGCCCAGCTCTGGAAACACCATATATTTT. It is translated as CASSQEPSSGNTIYF.

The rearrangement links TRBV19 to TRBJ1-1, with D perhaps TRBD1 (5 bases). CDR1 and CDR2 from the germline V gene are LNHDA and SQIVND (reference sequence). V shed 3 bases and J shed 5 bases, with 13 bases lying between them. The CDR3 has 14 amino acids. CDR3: CASSITGVRTEAFF. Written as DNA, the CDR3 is TGTGCCAGTAGTATTACGGGGGTGAGGACTGAAGCTTTCTTT.

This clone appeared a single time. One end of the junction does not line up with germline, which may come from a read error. CDR3 protein: CASSLVRNPEAFF. The CDR3 bases are TGTGCCAGCAGTTTAGTCAGGAACCCTGAAGCTTTCTTT. V usage is TRBV12-3 or TRBV12-4 and J usage is TRBJ1-1, with unresolved D. This CDR3 comprises 13 residues.

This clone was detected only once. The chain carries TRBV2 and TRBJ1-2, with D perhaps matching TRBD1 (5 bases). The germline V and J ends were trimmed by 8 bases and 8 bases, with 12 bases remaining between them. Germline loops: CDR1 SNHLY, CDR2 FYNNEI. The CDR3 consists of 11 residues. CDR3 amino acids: CASSGNRGYTF. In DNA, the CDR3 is TGTGCCAGCTCAGGGAATCGAGGCTACACCTTC.

The CDR3 loop reads CASSVGQGIGSPLHF. The CDR3 nucleotides are TGTGCCAGCAGCGTTGGACAGGGGATCGGTTCACCCCTCCACTTT. V usage is TRBV9 and J usage is TRBJ1-6, with TRBD1 matching over 9 bases. Germline lookup yields CDR1 SGDLS and CDR2 YYNGEE. After removal of 2 bases from V and 9 bases from J, the junction contained 6 bases not matched to a gene. The CDR3 has 15 residues.

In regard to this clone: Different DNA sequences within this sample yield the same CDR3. The CDR3 spells CASSQDRGNYGYTF. CDR3 in DNA: TGTGCCAGCAGCCAAGATCGAGGGAACTATGGCTACACCTTC. The rearrangement links TRBV14 to TRBJ1-2; D gene ambiguous. This CDR3 comprises 14 residues. Trimming took off 0 bases at V and 2 bases at J, with 7 bases between the two ends. CDR1 is SGHDN and CDR2 is FVKESK in the germline V gene.

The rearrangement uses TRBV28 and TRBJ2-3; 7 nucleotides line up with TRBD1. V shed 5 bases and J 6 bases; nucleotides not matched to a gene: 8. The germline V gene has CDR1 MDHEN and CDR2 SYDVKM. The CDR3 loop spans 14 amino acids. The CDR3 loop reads CASSMTGFRDTQYF. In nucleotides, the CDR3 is TGTGCCAGCAGTATGACAGGGTTTCGCGATACGCAGTATTTT.

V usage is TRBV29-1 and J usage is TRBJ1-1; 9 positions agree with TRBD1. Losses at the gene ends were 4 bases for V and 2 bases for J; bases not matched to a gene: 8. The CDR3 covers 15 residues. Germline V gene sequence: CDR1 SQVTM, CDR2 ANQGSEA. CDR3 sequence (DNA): TGCAGCGTTGTCGACAGGGGGATAGGTAACACTGAAGCTTTCTTT. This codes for CSVVDRGIGNTEAFF. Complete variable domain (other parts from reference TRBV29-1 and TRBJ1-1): SAVISQKPSRDICQRGTSLTIQCQVDSQVTMMFWYRQQPGQSLTLIATANQGSEATYESGFVIDKFPISRPNLTFSTLTVSNMSPEDSSIYLCSVVDRGIGNTEAFFGQGTRLTVV.

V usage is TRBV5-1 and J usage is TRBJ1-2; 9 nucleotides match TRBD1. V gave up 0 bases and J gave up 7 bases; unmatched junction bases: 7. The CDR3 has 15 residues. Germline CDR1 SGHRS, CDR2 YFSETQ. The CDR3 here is CASSLGGQGLPGYTF. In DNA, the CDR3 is TGCGCCAGCAGCTTGGGCGGACAGGGGTTACCTGGCTACACCTTC.

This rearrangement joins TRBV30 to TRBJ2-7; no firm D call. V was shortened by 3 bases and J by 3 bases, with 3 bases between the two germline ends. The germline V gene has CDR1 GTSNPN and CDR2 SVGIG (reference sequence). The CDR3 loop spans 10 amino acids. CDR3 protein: CAWSVYEQYF. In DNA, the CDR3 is TGTGCCTGGAGCGTCTACGAGCAGTACTTC.